The 27 T cell receptor beta chains listed next were all sequenced from one sample in a study of cytomegalovirus exposure and HLA in healthy donors. Only in-frame clones appear in the TCRdb table, and some are missing; sequencing was by immunoSEQ multiplex PCR. The sample includes tens of thousands of clones, approximately 94% of them seen just once. Input material: PBMCs. The receptors were sampled from a woman aged 25 to 39 in good health and CMV-seronegative.

The chain links TRBV5-4 to TRBJ2-5; TRBD2 agrees at 9 bases. CDR3 size: 14 residues. The V gene end was trimmed by 4 bases and the J gene end by 3 bases; junction bases not matched to a gene: 4. Germline V gene data show CDR1 as SGHNT and CDR2 as YYREEE (reference sequence). DNA of the CDR3: TGTGCCAGCAGCCCAGCGGGAGGCGAAGAGACCCAGTACTTC. It is translated as CASSPAGGEETQYF. Complete variable domain (other parts from reference TRBV5-4 and TRBJ2-5): ETGVTQSPTHLIKTRGQQVTLRCSSQSGHNTVSWYQQALGQGPQFIFQYYREEENGRGNFPPRFSGLQFPNYSSELNVNALELDDSALYLCASSPAGGEETQYFGPGTRLLVL.

The chain is built from TRBV10-3 and TRBJ2-5; no reliable D call. In germline, CDR1 is ENHRY, CDR2 SYGVKD. This CDR3 contains 12 residues. With 6 bases removed from V and 2 bases from J, the gap between germline ends came to 7 bases. The CDR3 region has the DNA TGTGCCATCAGGAATACACAAGAGACCCAGTACTTC. Translating gives CAIRNTQETQYF.

The V call is TRBV6-5, the J call TRBJ2-3; a possible D gene is TRBD2 (5 bases). Per germline, CDR1 MNHEY and CDR2 SVGAGI. V shed 6 bases and J shed 2 bases, with 12 bases lying between them. This CDR3 region has 14 residues. DNA of the CDR3: TGTGCCAGCAGACCGACTATGTCCACAGATACGCAGTATTTT. Protein sequence: CASRPTMSTDTQYF.

The V call is TRBV4-3, the J call TRBJ1-3; TRBD1 agrees at 8 bases. Germline CDR1 LGHNA, CDR2 YSLEER. CDR3 size: 19 residues. V trimming: 3 bases; J trimming: 0 bases; junction bases outside the gene matches: 13. CDR3 loop: CASSQGVLTGDLSGNTIYF. The CDR3 nucleotides are TGCGCCAGCAGCCAGGGCGTCTTGACAGGGGACCTCTCTGGAAACACCATATATTTT.

This clone was counted a single time. DNA of the CDR3: TGCGCCAGCAGCTTGGGACTTATAGTCCAAGAGACCCAGTACTTC. Amino acid sequence: CASSLGLIVQETQYF. This chain uses TRBV5-1 with TRBJ2-5; D is uncertain. Germline loops: CDR1 SGHRS, CDR2 YFSETQ. Trimming removed 0 bases from V and 1 base from J, with 10 bases in between. The CDR3 is 15 residues long.

The gene calls are TRBV28 and TRBJ1-2; D not resolved. The CDR3 is 19 amino acids. Per germline, CDR1 MDHEN and CDR2 SYDVKM. V gave up 2 bases and J gave up 0 bases, with 22 bases separating them. The DNA for the CDR3 is TGTGCCAGCAGTTTACTAACCCGCGGGCCAGAACAAGCTAACTATGGCTACACCTTC. This encodes CASSLLTRGPEQANYGYTF.

The J gene is TRBJ1-2, the V gene TRBV7-9, with TRBD1 matching 9 bases. Germline CDR1 SEHNR, CDR2 FQNEAQ (reference sequence). V was pared by 4 bases and J by 4 bases, with 7 bases of the junction left unmatched. The CDR3 runs to 15 residues. CDR3 DNA: TGTGCCAGCAGCTACCGGGACAGGGATACCTATGGCTACACCTTC. Protein sequence: CASSYRDRDTYGYTF.

The rearrangement uses TRBV28 and TRBJ1-2; 9 bases align to TRBD1. The V gene end was trimmed by 4 bases and the J gene end by 2 bases; junction bases not matched to a gene: 5. Germline lookup yields CDR1 MDHEN and CDR2 SYDVKM. This CDR3 has 15 amino acids. The CDR3 DNA sequence: TGTGCCAGCAGTTCAGACAGGGGGGGCAACTATGGCTACACCTTC. The encoded protein is CASSSDRGGNYGYTF.

V and J are TRBV19 and TRBJ1-6; a possible D gene is TRBD1 (6 bases). V was shortened by 6 bases and J by 9 bases, with 9 bases between the two germline ends. The CDR3 is 12 amino acids. CDR1 and CDR2 from the germline V gene are LNHDA and SQIVND (reference sequence). The CDR3 reads CASSRGGSPLHF. The CDR3, as DNA: TGTGCCAGTAGCAGAGGGGGTTCACCCCTCCACTTT.

The chain carries TRBV6-5 and TRBJ2-1; no definite D call. The germline V gene has CDR1 MNHEY and CDR2 SVGAGI. The CDR3 length is 15 residues. Trimming left V 2 bases short and J 0 bases short, with 8 bases between. This CDR3 is CASSYLESSYNEQFF. The CDR3 DNA sequence: TGTGCCAGCAGTTACCTTGAGAGCTCCTACAATGAGCAGTTCTTC.

The chain joins TRBV7-8 to TRBJ2-7, with 10 bases fitting TRBD2. This CDR3 region has 15 residues. The V segment lost 2 bases and the J segment 2 bases; nucleotides outside the gene matches: 3. CDR1 SGHVS and CDR2 FQNEAQ come from the germline V gene. CDR3 protein: CASSLRAGGTYEQYF. The CDR3 nucleotides are TGTGCCAGCAGCTTACGAGCGGGGGGGACCTACGAGCAGTACTTC. Looking up the rest from reference TRBV7-8 and TRBJ2-7 gives the full variable domain: GAGVSQSPRYKVAKRGQDVALRCDPISGHVSLFWYQQALGQGPEFLTYFQNEAQLDKSGLPSDRFFAERPEGSVSTLKIQRTQQEDSAVYLCASSLRAGGTYEQYFGPGTRLTVT.

The chain's CDR3 is CAWSVGGGSTEAFF. The CDR3 nucleotides read TGTGCCTGGAGTGTCGGGGGGGGCAGCACTGAAGCTTTCTTT. The V gene is TRBV30, the J gene TRBJ1-1, with D maybe TRBD1 (6 bases). V lost 0 bases, J lost 4 bases, and 12 bases lay in between. Germline values: CDR1 GTSNPN, CDR2 SVGIG (reference sequence). CDR3 size: 14 residues.

The chain uses TRBV7-2 and TRBJ2-5, with TRBD2 identical over 10 bases. This CDR3 is built from 14 residues. J gave up 7 bases and V 5 bases, and 7 bases lay outside the gene matches. The germline V gene encodes CDR1 SGHTA and CDR2 FQGNSA. The CDR3 DNA is TGTGCCAGCAGCCAGAGGATAGCGGGGGGGACCCAGTACTTC. It yields the protein CASSQRIAGGTQYF.

This chain connects TRBV6-5 to TRBJ1-1; D gene uncertain. This CDR3 has 14 amino acids. Between the trimmed V and J ends, which lost 4 bases and 0 bases, there was a span of 9 bases. Germline V gives CDR1 MNHEY, CDR2 SVGAGI. The CDR3 is CASSSEGLNTEAFF. CDR3 nucleotides: TGTGCCAGCAGTTCGGAGGGCTTGAACACTGAAGCTTTCTTT.

The chain uses TRBV28 and TRBJ1-5, with D tentatively TRBD1 (6 bases). The CDR3 consists of 15 residues. Germline values: CDR1 MDHEN, CDR2 SYDVKM. With 5 bases removed from V and 6 bases from J, the gap between germline ends came to 17 bases. CDR3 loop: CASSAPPQGTQPQHF. CDR3 nucleotides: TGTGCCAGCAGTGCCCCACCACAGGGAACTCAGCCCCAGCATTTT.

The rearrangement joins TRBV6-6 to TRBJ2-4; 7 bases fit TRBD2. J was trimmed by 0 bases and V by 6 bases; bases with no gene match: 8. CDR1 and CDR2 from the germline V gene are MNHNY and SVGAGI (reference sequence). The CDR3 is made up of 16 amino acids. This CDR3 reads CASSPSGSIAKNIQYF. The CDR3 coding sequence is TGTGCCAGCAGCCCTAGCGGTTCCATAGCCAAAAACATTCAGTACTTC.

This clone appeared once. The gene calls are TRBV7-3 and TRBJ2-6; 9 nucleotides agree with TRBD1. Trimming took 2 bases from V and 0 from J; bases not matched to a gene: 8. CDR3 length: 19 amino acids. Germline values: CDR1 SGHTA, CDR2 FQGTGA. The CDR3 bases are TGTGCCAGCAGCTTATTCGCGGGACAGGGAATCTCTGGGGCCAACGTCCTGACTTTC. Its protein is CASSLFAGQGISGANVLTF.

J is TRBJ1-4 and V is TRBV19; 9 positions match TRBD1. The CDR3 has 19 amino acids. V dropped 3 bases and J dropped 7; count of bases not matched to a gene: 18. CDR1 is LNHDA and CDR2 is SQIVND in the germline V gene (reference sequence). CDR3 nucleotide sequence: TGTGCCAGTAGTATCTTAGCCCGGGACAGGGTTGTTGGTAGTGAAAAACTGTTTTTT. Protein product: CASSILARDRVVGSEKLFF.

The chain is built from TRBV30 and TRBJ1-6; weak D call: TRBD1 (5 bases). CDR3 length equals 13 residues. V lost 2 bases to trimming and J lost 10 bases, with 12 bases between them. Germline CDR1 GTSNPN, CDR2 SVGIG (reference sequence). The CDR3 region has the DNA TGTGCCTGGAGTCTCGGGGGGGGGTCACCCCTCCACTTT. Protein sequence: CAWSLGGGSPLHF.

The chain links TRBV15 to TRBJ2-2; no clear D. This CDR3 has 11 residues. CDR1 and CDR2 from the germline V gene are LNHNV and YYDKDF (reference sequence). Trimming cost V 5 bases and J 4 bases, with 2 bases left between them. CDR3 DNA: TGTGCCACCAGCCTCACCGGGGAGCTGTTTTTT. Residues: CATSLTGELFF.

The CDR3 spells CASTGGDGSSGANVLTF. CDR3 DNA sequence: TGCGCCAGCACCGGTGGAGACGGGAGCTCTGGGGCCAACGTCCTGACTTTC. The chain carries TRBV5-1 and TRBJ2-6; D might be TRBD2 (6 bases). Germline V CDR1 and CDR2: SGHRS, YFSETQ. The CDR3 is 17 amino acids. V lost 6 bases and J lost 0, with 16 bases in between. The whole variable domain, filled in from reference TRBV5-1 and TRBJ2-6, reads KAGVTQTPRYLIKTRGQQVTLSCSPISGHRSVSWYQQTPGQGLQFLFEYFSETQRNKGNFPGRFSGRQFSNSRSEMNVSTLELGDSALYLCASTGGDGSSGANVLTFGAGSRLTVL.

The gene calls are TRBV7-3 and TRBJ2-2; D is perhaps TRBD1 (5 bases). The CDR3 spans 16 residues. The germline gives CDR1 SGHTA, CDR2 FQGTGA. V was shortened by 1 base and J by 0 bases, with 9 bases between the two germline ends. The CDR3 spells CASSLNTGPNTGELFF. The CDR3 nucleotides read TGTGCCAGCAGCTTAAACACAGGCCCGAACACCGGGGAGCTGTTTTTT.

This clone was counted between two and nine times. The chain couples TRBV2 to TRBJ2-7, with D possibly matching TRBD1 (6 bases). Per the germline V gene, CDR1 is SNHLY and CDR2 is FYNNEI. Trimming took 0 bases from V and 6 from J, leaving 9 bases between them. The CDR3 has 13 amino acids. CDR3 protein: CASSEASGAEQYF. Written as DNA, the CDR3 is TGTGCCAGCAGTGAAGCGTCAGGGGCCGAGCAGTACTTC.

There are a few counts of this clone. This CDR3 reads CASSSNRDRGYTF. In DNA, the CDR3 is TGTGCCAGCAGCTCGAACAGGGACCGGGGCTACACCTTC. V gene TRBV9 combines with J gene TRBJ1-2; TRBD1 might be the D (6 bases). Germline assignment: CDR1 SGDLS and CDR2 YYNGEE. V lost 4 bases to trimming and J lost 8 bases, with 15 bases between them. The CDR3 runs to 13 residues.

The rearrangement links TRBV15 to TRBJ2-1, with 7 bases matching TRBD2. The germline gives CDR1 LNHNV, CDR2 YYDKDF (reference sequence). The CDR3 sequence is 16 residues long. V gave up 6 bases and J gave up 0 bases; unmatched junction bases: 8. CDR3 amino acids: CATRDTAGPSYNEQFF. The CDR3, as DNA: TGTGCCACCAGGGATACAGCGGGACCCTCCTACAATGAGCAGTTCTTC.

The rearrangement uses TRBV5-1 and TRBJ1-2; D not certain. Germline V gives CDR1 SGHRS, CDR2 YFSETQ. With 4 bases removed from V and 3 bases from J, the gap between germline ends came to 7 bases. The CDR3 is made up of 12 amino acids. CDR3 sequence: CASSEVDYGYTF. As DNA, the CDR3 is TGCGCCAGCAGCGAGGTCGACTATGGCTACACCTTC. Based on the CDR3 plus reference TRBV5-1 and TRBJ1-2, the full variable domain is KAGVTQTPRYLIKTRGQQVTLSCSPISGHRSVSWYQQTPGQGLQFLFEYFSETQRNKGNFPGRFSGRQFSNSRSEMNVSTLELGDSALYLCASSEVDYGYTFGSGTRLTVV.

The chain employs TRBV5-6 and TRBJ2-5, with 9 bases matching TRBD1. The CDR3 runs 15 residues. Trimming cost V 0 bases and J 2 bases; bases outside gene matches: 2. Germline lookup yields CDR1 SGHDT and CDR2 YYEEEE. This CDR3 is CASSLVGTGQETQYF. DNA of the CDR3: TGTGCCAGCAGCTTGGTCGGGACAGGGCAAGAGACCCAGTACTTC.